These 15 T cell receptor beta chains share one sample of origin, sequenced in a study of blood T cell repertoires in COVID-19. TCRdb's copy holds only in-frame clones and misses some; the assay was immunoSEQ multiplex PCR. The data contain 45,000 or so clones, about 85% of them singletons. The specimen was peripheral blood. All receptors derive from a human donor in a cohort sampled during active COVID-19.

The gene calls are TRBV19 and TRBJ1-5; 11 nucleotides line up with TRBD1. CDR3 size: 16 residues. V gave up 9 bases and J gave up 6 bases; unmatched junction bases: 13. Germline V gene data show CDR1 as LNHDA and CDR2 as SQIVND (reference sequence). This CDR3 is CASTTSDRGHSQPQHF. In DNA form, the CDR3 reads TGTGCCAGCACCACCTCGGACAGGGGGCATAGTCAGCCCCAGCATTTT.

This clone was found many times. V and J are TRBV6-5 and TRBJ2-3, with TRBD2 matching over 7 bases. CDR3 size: 15 residues. Trimming removed 6 bases from V and 6 bases from J; junction bases left unmatched: 12. Germline CDR1 is MNHEY and CDR2 is SVGAGI. This CDR3 reads CASRRDYRGSDTQYF. The DNA of the CDR3 is TGTGCCAGCAGACGGGACTACCGCGGATCGGATACGCAGTATTTT.

This chain uses TRBV7-6 with TRBJ1-3; D remains ambiguous. V lost 1 base to trimming and J lost 0 bases, with 7 bases between them. CDR1 is SGHVS and CDR2 is FNYEAQ in the germline V gene. The CDR3 runs to 15 residues. The CDR3 region has the DNA TGTGCCAGCAGCTTAGAACTGAGCTCTGGAAACACCATATATTTT. Protein: CASSLELSSGNTIYF.

The sample holds one count of this clone. The J gene is TRBJ2-7, the V gene TRBV7-2; TRBD1 might be the D (5 bases). The CDR3 contains 13 residues. Trimming stripped 3 bases from V and 7 bases from J, with 13 bases between. The V gene's germline CDR1 is SGHTA and CDR2 FQGNSA. The CDR3 spells CASSFGRAREQYF. The CDR3 coding sequence is TGTGCCAGCAGCTTCGGCAGGGCTAGAGAGCAGTACTTC.

V and J are TRBV7-9 and TRBJ1-6; 9 nucleotides match TRBD1. V lost 5 bases and J lost 8; bases outside the gene matches: 4. Germline assignment: CDR1 SEHNR and CDR2 FQNEAQ (reference sequence). CDR3 length: 14 residues. The CDR3 protein is CASSRRQGDSPLHF. The CDR3 DNA reads TGTGCCAGCAGCCGTAGACAGGGGGATTCACCCCTCCACTTT.

The chain recombines TRBV10-3 with TRBJ1-3; D gene uncertain. The length of the CDR3 is 15 residues. V dropped 7 bases and J dropped 0 bases, with 13 bases sitting between them. Germline V CDR1 and CDR2: ENHRY, SYGVKD. This chain's CDR3 is CAIMGGPTSGNTIYF. The CDR3 coding sequence is TGTGCCATCATGGGAGGACCGACCTCTGGAAACACCATATATTTT.

This clone came up once. This chain uses TRBV7-8 with TRBJ2-3, with 15 bases that match TRBD2. The CDR3 length is 17 residues. The germline CDR1 and CDR2 sequences are SGHVS and FQNEAQ. Trimming took 4 bases from V and 4 from J; bases not matched to a gene: 6. The CDR3: CASSSRTSGRAADTQYF. The CDR3 coding sequence is TGTGCCAGCAGCTCCAGGACTAGCGGGAGGGCCGCAGATACGCAGTATTTT.

The chain combines TRBV5-4 with TRBJ2-7; a possible D gene is TRBD2 (6 bases). V was clipped by 1 base and J by 5 bases, with 13 bases between them. CDR3 size: 14 residues. CDR1 is SGHNT, CDR2 YYREEE, per germline (reference sequence). The CDR3 protein is CASSLFVREDEQYF. The CDR3 nucleotides read TGTGCCAGCAGCTTGTTTGTCAGGGAGGACGAGCAGTACTTC.

This clone has only one observation. The chain couples TRBV25-1 to TRBJ1-1; 8 nucleotides agree with TRBD1. The CDR3 is 15 amino acids. Germline CDR1 and CDR2: MGHDK and SYGVNS. The V segment lost 11 bases and the J segment 1 base; nucleotides outside the gene matches: 12. This chain's CDR3 is CADRTGIVWNTEAFF. The CDR3 DNA reads TGTGCCGATAGGACAGGGATCGTTTGGAACACTGAAGCTTTCTTT.

V and J are TRBV4-3 and TRBJ2-2; 12 bases fit TRBD1. Germline loops: CDR1 LGHNA, CDR2 YSLEER. V shed 8 bases and J 7 bases; nucleotides not matched to a gene: 2. The CDR3 sequence is 13 residues long. The CDR3 DNA reads TGCGCCAGCGGGACAGGGGGCGGCGGGGAGCTGTTTTTT. It specifies CASGTGGGGELFF.

The chain carries TRBV18 and TRBJ1-1, with D perhaps TRBD1 (5 bases). Trimming removed 4 bases from V and 0 bases from J, with 9 bases in between. CDR1 and CDR2 (germline): KGHSH, LQKENI. This CDR3 comprises 14 residues. CDR3 nucleotide sequence: TGTGCCAGCTCACGGGACTATGTGAACACTGAAGCTTTCTTT. Translating it yields CASSRDYVNTEAFF.

The J gene is TRBJ2-4, the V gene TRBV9, with TRBD2 identical over 8 bases. The V segment lost 0 bases and the J segment 9 bases; nucleotides outside the gene matches: 14. The CDR3 totals 17 residues. The germline V gene has CDR1 SGDLS and CDR2 YYNGEE. DNA of the CDR3: TGTGCCAGCAGCGTAGGTGCCGGGGGGGCCGGCGGGGGCATTCAGTACTTC. Protein: CASSVGAGGAGGGIQYF.

The chain has TRBV19 and TRBJ1-6; no definite D call. The germline V gene has CDR1 LNHDA and CDR2 SQIVND (reference sequence). V was shortened by 5 bases and J by 7 bases, with 24 bases between the two germline ends. This CDR3 region has 18 residues. The CDR3 DNA is TGTGCCAGTAGTCGAGTCGGGTCTATAGGTGCCCCGAATTCACCCCTCCACTTT. This gives the protein CASSRVGSIGAPNSPLHF.

V usage is TRBV4-1 and J usage is TRBJ2-1, with 7 bases aligning to TRBD1. Germline V lookup: CDR1 MGHRA, CDR2 YSYEKL. CDR3 size: 17 residues. Trimming took 0 bases from V and 2 from J; bases not matched to a gene: 7. CDR3 protein: CASSQEDTGVPYNEQFF. The CDR3 DNA is TGCGCCAGCAGCCAAGAGGATACAGGGGTCCCCTACAATGAGCAGTTCTTC.

The J gene is TRBJ1-2, the V gene TRBV4-3; TRBD1 aligns across 10 bases. The CDR3 sequence is 15 residues long. The germline gives CDR1 LGHNA, CDR2 YSLEER. The V gene end was trimmed by 4 bases and the J gene end by 2 bases; junction bases not matched to a gene: 4. The CDR3 nucleotides read TGCGCCAGCAGCCCCCGACAGGGGGCGAACTATGGCTACACCTTC. Translated, it gives CASSPRQGANYGYTF.